This T cell receptor (beta chain) was identified during a study of T-cell reconstitution after alpha-beta-depleted transplantation in children. Unique molecular identifiers were used to barcode this TCRbeta library. TCRdb used MiXCR to reprocess the PCR reads, holding one entry per CDR3 protein. The sample lists approximately 400,000 distinct CDR3 sequences; 11% were seen once. This clonotype was counted a few times. The sequence was collected from a human donor who donated a stem cell graft to a child with acute myeloid leukemia. Material: PBMCs from the stem cell graft donor, obtained from the stem cell graft.

The CDR3 nucleotides are TGCGCCAGCAGCCAAGTATTGGGGGCAAGTGGATGGGGCCCCCATAATTCACCCCTCCACTTT. Its translation is CASSQVLGASGWGPHNSPLHF. V gene TRBV4-1 combines with J gene TRBJ1-6; a weak D match, TRBD1 (6 bases). This CDR3 is 21 amino acids long. Germline V lookup: CDR1 MGHRA, CDR2 YSYEKL. Trimming took 1 base from V and 5 from J, leaving 27 bases between them.